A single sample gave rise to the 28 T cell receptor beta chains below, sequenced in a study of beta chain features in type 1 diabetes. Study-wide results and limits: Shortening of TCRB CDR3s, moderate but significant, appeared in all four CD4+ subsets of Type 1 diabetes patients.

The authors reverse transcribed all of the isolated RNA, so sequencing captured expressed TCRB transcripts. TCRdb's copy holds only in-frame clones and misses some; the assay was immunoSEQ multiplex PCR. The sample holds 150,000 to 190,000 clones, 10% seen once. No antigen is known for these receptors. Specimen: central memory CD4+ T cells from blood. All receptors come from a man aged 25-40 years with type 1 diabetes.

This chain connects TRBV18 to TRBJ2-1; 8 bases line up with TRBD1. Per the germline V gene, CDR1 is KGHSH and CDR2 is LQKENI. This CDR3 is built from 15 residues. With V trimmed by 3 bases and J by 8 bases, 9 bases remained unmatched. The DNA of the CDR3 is TGTGCCAGCTCACCTCAGGGGGCGCTTGGAGATGAGCAGTTCTTC. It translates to CASSPQGALGDEQFF.

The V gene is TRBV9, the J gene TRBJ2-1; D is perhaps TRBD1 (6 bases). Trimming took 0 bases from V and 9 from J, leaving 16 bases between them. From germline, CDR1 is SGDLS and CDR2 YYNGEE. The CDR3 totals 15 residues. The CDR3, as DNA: TGTGCCAGCAGCGTAGAGGTACAGGGCCGAGGTGAGCAGTTCTTC. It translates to CASSVEVQGRGEQFF.

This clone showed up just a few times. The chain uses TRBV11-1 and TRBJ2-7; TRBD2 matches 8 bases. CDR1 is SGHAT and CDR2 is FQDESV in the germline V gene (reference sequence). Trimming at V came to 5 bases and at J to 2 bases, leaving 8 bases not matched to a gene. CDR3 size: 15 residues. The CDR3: CASSGGREAPYEQYF. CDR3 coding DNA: TGTGCCAGCAGCGGCGGGCGGGAGGCCCCCTACGAGCAGTACTTC.

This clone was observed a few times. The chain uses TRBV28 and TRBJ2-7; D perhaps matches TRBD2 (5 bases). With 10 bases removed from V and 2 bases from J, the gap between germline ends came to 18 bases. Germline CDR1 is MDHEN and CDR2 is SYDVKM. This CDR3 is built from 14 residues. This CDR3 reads CATRTPLATYEQYF. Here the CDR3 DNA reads TGTGCCACTCGAACGCCCCTAGCTACCTACGAGCAGTACTTC.

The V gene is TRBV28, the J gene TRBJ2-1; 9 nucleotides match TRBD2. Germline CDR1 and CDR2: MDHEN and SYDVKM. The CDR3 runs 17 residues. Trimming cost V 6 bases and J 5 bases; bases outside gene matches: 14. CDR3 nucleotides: TGTGCCAGCAGGGAAGTAGGCGGGAGGGTTGGGGACAATGAGCAGTTCTTC. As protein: CASREVGGRVGDNEQFF.

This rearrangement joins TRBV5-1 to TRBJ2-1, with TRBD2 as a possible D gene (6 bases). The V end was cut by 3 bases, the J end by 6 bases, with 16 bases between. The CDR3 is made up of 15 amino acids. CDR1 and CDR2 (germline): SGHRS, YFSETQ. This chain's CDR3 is CASSSDYNRLNEQFF. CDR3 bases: TGCGCCAGCAGCTCGGACTACAACCGCCTCAATGAGCAGTTCTTC.

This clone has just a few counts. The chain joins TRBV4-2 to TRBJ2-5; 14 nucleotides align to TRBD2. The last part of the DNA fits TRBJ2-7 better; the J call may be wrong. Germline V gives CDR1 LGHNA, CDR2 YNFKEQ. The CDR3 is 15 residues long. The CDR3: CASSSPTSGRGEQYF. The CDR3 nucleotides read TGTGCCAGCAGCTCCCCGACTAGCGGGAGGGGCGAGCAGTACTTC.

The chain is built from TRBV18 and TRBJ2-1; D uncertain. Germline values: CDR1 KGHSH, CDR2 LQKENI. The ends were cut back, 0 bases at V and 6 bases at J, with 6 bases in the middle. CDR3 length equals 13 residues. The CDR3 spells CASSPPSSNEQFF. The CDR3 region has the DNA TGTGCCAGCTCACCACCTTCTAGCAATGAGCAGTTCTTC.

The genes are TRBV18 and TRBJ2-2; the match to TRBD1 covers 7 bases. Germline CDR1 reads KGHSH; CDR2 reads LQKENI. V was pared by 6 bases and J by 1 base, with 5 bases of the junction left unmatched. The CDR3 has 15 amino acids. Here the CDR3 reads CASSFWTGNTGELFF. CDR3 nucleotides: TGTGCCAGCTCGTTTTGGACAGGGAACACCGGGGAGCTGTTTTTT.

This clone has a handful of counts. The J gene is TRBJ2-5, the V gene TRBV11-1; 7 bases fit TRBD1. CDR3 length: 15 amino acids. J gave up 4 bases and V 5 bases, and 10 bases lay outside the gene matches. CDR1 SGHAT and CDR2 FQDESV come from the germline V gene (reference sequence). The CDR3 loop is CASSPRSGQIETQYF. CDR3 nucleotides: TGTGCCAGCAGCCCCCGTTCGGGACAGATAGAGACCCAGTACTTC.

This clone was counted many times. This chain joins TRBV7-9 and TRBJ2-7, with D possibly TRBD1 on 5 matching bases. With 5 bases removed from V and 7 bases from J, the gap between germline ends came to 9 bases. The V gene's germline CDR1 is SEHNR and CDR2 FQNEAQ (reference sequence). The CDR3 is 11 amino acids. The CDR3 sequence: CASSVDSEQYF. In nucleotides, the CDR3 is TGTGCCAGCAGCGTCGACAGTGAGCAGTACTTC.

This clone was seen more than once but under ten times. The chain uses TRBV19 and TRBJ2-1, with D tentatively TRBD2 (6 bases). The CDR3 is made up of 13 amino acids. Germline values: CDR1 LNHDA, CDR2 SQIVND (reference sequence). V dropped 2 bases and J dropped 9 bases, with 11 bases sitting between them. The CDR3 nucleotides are TGTGCCAGTAGTATACGGGAGCTAAGTGAGCAGTTCTTC. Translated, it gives CASSIRELSEQFF.

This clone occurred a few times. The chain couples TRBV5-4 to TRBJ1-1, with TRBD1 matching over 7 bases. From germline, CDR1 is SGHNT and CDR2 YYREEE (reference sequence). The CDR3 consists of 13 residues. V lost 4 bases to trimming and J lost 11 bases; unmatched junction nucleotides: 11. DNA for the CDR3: TGTGCCAGCAGCAAACGGGACAGCCAGTCGGCTTTCTTT. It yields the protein CASSKRDSQSAFF. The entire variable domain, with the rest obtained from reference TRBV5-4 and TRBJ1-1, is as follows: ETGVTQSPTHLIKTRGQQVTLRCSSQSGHNTVSWYQQALGQGPQFIFQYYREEENGRGNFPPRFSGLQFPNYSSELNVNALELDDSALYLCASSKRDSQSAFFGQGTRLTVV.

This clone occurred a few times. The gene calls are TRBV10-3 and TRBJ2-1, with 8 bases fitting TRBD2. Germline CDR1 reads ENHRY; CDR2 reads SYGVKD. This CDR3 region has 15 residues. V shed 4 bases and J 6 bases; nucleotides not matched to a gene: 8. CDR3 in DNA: TGTGCCATCAGTGTTCAAGCGGGAGCTGGCAATGAGCAGTTCTTC. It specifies CAISVQAGAGNEQFF.

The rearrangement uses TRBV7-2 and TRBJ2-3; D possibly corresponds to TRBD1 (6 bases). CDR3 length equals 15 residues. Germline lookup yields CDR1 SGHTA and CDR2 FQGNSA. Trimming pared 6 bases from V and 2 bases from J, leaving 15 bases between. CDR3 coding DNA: TGTGCCAGCAGACCCGGGACACGGTACACAGATACGCAGTATTTT. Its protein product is CASRPGTRYTDTQYF.

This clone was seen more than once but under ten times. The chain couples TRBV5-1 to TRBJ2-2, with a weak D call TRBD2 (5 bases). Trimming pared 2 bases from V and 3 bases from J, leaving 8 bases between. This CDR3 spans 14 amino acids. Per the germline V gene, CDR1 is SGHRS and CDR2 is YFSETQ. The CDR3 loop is CASSFWGDTGELFF. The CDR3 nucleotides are TGCGCCAGCAGCTTTTGGGGAGACACCGGGGAGCTGTTTTTT.

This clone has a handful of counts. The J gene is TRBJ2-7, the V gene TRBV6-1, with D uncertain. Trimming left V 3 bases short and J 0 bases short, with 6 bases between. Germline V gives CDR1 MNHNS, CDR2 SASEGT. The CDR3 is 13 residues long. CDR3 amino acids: CASSEASSYEQYF. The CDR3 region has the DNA TGTGCCAGCAGTGAGGCCAGCTCCTACGAGCAGTACTTC.

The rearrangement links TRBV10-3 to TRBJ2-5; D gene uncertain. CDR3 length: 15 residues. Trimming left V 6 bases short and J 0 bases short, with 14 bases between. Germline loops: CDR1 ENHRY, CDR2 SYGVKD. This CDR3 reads CAIRSGSGNQETQYF. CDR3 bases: TGTGCCATCAGATCAGGTAGTGGAAACCAAGAGACCCAGTACTTC.

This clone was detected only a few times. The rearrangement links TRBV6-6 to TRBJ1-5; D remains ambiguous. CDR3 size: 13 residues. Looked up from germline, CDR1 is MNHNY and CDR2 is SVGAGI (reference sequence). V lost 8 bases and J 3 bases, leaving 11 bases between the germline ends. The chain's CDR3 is CASCWQINQPQHF. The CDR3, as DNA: TGTGCCAGCTGTTGGCAGATCAATCAGCCCCAGCATTTT.

The CDR3 DNA sequence: TGTGCCATCAGTGAGTCGGCAGTTTCCACAGATACGCAGTATTTT. It codes for CAISESAVSTDTQYF. The rearrangement uses TRBV10-3 and TRBJ2-3; no clear D. CDR3 length: 15 amino acids. The V gene's germline CDR1 is ENHRY and CDR2 SYGVKD. The ends were cut back, 0 bases at V and 2 bases at J, with 9 bases in the middle.

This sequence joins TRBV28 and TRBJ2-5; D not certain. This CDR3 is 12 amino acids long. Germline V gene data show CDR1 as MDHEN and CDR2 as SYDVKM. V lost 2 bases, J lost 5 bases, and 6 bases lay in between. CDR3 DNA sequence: TGTGCCAGCAGTTTAATCGGGGAGACCCAGTACTTC. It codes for CASSLIGETQYF.

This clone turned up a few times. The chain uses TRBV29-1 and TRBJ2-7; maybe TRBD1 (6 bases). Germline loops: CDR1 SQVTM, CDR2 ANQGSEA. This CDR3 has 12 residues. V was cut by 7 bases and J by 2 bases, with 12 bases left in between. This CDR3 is CSAAGVTYEQYF. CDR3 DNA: TGCAGCGCCGCAGGGGTGACCTACGAGCAGTACTTC.

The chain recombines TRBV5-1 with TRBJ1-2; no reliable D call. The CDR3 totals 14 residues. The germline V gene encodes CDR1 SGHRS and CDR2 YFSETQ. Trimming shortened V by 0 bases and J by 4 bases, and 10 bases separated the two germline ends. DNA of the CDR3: TGCGCCAGCAGCTTGGGAGCCGGGAGCTATGGCTACACCTTC. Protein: CASSLGAGSYGYTF.

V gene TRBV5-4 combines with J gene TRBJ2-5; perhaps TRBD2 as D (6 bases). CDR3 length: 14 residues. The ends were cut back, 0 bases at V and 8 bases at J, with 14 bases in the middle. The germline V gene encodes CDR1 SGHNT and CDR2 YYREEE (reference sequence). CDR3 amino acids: CASSLGREVETQYF. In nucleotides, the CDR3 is TGTGCCAGCAGCTTGGGCAGGGAGGTGGAAACCCAGTACTTC.

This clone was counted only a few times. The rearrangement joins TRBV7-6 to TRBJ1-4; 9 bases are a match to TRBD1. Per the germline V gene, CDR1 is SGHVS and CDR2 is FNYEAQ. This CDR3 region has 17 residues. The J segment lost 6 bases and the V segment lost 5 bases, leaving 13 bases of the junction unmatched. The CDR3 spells CASSPLGQGLKDEKLFF. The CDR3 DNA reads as TGTGCCAGCAGCCCACTCGGACAGGGGTTAAAGGATGAAAAACTGTTTTTT. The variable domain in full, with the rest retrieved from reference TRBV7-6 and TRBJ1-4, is GAGVSQSPRYKVTKRGQDVALRCDPISGHVSLYWYRQALGQGPEFLTYFNYEAQQDKSGLPNDRFSAERPEGSISTLTIQRTEQRDSAMYRCASSPLGQGLKDEKLFFGSGTQLSVL.

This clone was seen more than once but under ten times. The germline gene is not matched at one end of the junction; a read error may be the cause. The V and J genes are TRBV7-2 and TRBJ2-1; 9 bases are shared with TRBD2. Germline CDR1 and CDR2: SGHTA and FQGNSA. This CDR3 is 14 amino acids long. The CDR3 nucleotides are TGTGCCAGCCGCTTGGGACTAGCCGGAGGTGAGCAGTTCTTC. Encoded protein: CASRLGLAGGEQFF.

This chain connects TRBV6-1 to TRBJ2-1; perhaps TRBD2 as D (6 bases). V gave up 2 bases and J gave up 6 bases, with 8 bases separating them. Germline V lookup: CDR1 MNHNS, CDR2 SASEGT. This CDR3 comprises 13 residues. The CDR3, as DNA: TGTGCCAGCAGTGAACTAGCGCTCAATGAGCAGTTCTTC. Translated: CASSELALNEQFF.

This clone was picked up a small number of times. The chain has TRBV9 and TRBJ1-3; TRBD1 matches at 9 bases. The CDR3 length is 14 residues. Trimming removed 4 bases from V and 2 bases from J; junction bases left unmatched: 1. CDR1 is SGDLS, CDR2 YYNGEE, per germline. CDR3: CASSRDRAGNTIYF. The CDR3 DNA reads TGTGCCAGCAGCCGGGACAGGGCTGGAAACACCATATATTTT.